The 17 T cell receptor beta chains presented below share a single source sample, sequenced in a study of CXCR3-negative and CXCR3-positive naive CD8 T cells. Whole-study results and caveats: TRB CDR3s were more hydrophobic in CXCR3-positive than in CXCR3-negative naive cells.

No antigen has been assigned to these receptors. The method, 5' RACE with UMI labels, was used to prepare the TRB cDNA libraries. Reanalyzing the 5' RACE reads, TCRdb keeps one entry per CDR3 protein, without DNA. Its clone listing holds more than 80,000 distinct CDR3 sequences. Material for sequencing was naive CXCR3+ CD8+ T cells from blood. Documented subset: CD45RO-CCR7+CD27+CD95- naive CD8+ T cells expressing CXCR3 (TNR3+). The receptors originated from a human donor in good health. Some clones in this sample may be carry-over from other donors' samples.

V is TRBV12-3 or TRBV12-4 and J is TRBJ2-5; absent DNA, TCRdb's TRBD2 call cannot be checked. This CDR3 is 14 amino acids long. CDR3 amino acids: CASSLTAGGETQYF.

This chain uses TRBV9 with TRBJ2-1. The CDR3 spans 13 residues. CDR1 SGDLS and CDR2 YYNGEE come from the germline V gene. The CDR3 is CASSVYLGNEQFF.

V usage is TRBV10-3 and J usage is TRBJ1-1; the D call of TRBD1 rests on TCRdb alone, since no DNA is present to check it. CDR3 length: 17 residues. Per germline, CDR1 ENHRY and CDR2 SYGVKD. CDR3 in amino acids: CAISPRLGKRGNTEAFF.

The chain combines TRBV29-1 with TRBJ2-2; TCRdb gives TRBD1 as the D gene, but with no DNA this cannot be confirmed. The CDR3 spans 14 residues. The germline V gene encodes CDR1 SQVTM and CDR2 ANQGSEA. CDR3 protein: CSVEVTPGPGELFF.

V and J are TRBV28 and TRBJ2-6; TCRdb names TRBD2, which stays unverified in the absence of DNA. There are 21 residues in the CDR3. Germline CDR1 is MDHEN and CDR2 is SYDVKM. CDR3: CASSSPFGDGPRGIGANVLTF.

The rearrangement joins TRBV7-2 to TRBJ2-7. CDR1 SGHTA and CDR2 FQGNSA come from the germline V gene. The CDR3 is 14 residues long. The CDR3 protein is CASSLSGGTYEQYF.

The genes are TRBV28 and TRBJ1-5; TCRdb returns TRBD1, unconfirmable since there is no DNA. Germline CDR1 reads MDHEN; CDR2 reads SYDVKM. This CDR3 is 17 amino acids long. The CDR3 region is CASSALDREGLWQPQHF.

The rearrangement links TRBV5-1 to TRBJ2-1; lacking DNA, the TRBD2 call made by TCRdb goes unchecked. CDR1 is SGHRS, CDR2 YFSETQ, per germline. The CDR3 has 16 amino acids. The CDR3 loop reads CASSLGSGGLYNEQFF.

The J gene is TRBJ2-1, the V gene TRBV28; TCRdb's assignment of TRBD2 cannot be checked, as there is no DNA. The CDR3 runs to 16 residues. Germline V lookup: CDR1 MDHEN, CDR2 SYDVKM. The CDR3 reads CASSLGGASSYNEQFF.

CDR3: CASSDPSPEALF. The rearrangement uses TRBV7-8 and TRBJ1-1. This CDR3 spans 12 amino acids. Germline values: CDR1 SGHVS, CDR2 FQNEAQ.

This chain joins TRBV9 and TRBJ2-1; absent DNA, TCRdb's TRBD1 call cannot be checked. This CDR3 contains 14 residues. The germline V gene encodes CDR1 SGDLS and CDR2 YYNGEE. The CDR3 sequence is CASSTGQGYNEQFF.

The V call is TRBV4-3, the J call TRBJ2-6; TCRdb lists TRBD1, though no DNA is available to test this call. This CDR3 has 18 amino acids. Germline V lookup: CDR1 LGHNA, CDR2 YSLEER. CDR3 loop: CASSQEDRGRSGANVLTF.

The chain is built from TRBV29-1 and TRBJ1-2. The CDR3 covers 14 residues. Germline CDR1 reads SQVTM; CDR2 reads ANQGSEA. CDR3 region: CSVEGRRAIDGYTF.

V gene TRBV7-8 combines with J gene TRBJ2-2; TCRdb indicates TRBD1, and absent DNA this call remains unverified. CDR3 length equals 18 residues. CDR1 and CDR2 from the germline V gene are SGHVS and FQNEAQ. This chain's CDR3 is CASSLLWRGGANTGELFF.

This chain uses TRBV29-1 with TRBJ1-2; TCRdb returns TRBD1, unconfirmable since there is no DNA. The CDR3 runs 17 residues. In germline, CDR1 is SQVTM, CDR2 ANQGSEA. CDR3 in amino acids: CSAESLGTDLTTIGYTF.

This chain connects TRBV4-1 to TRBJ2-1. The CDR3 totals 14 residues. Germline-derived CDR1 and CDR2 are MGHRA and YSYEKL. The CDR3 spells CASSQDRPSNEQFF.

The chain is built from TRBV14 and TRBJ2-1; the D gene TCRdb calls, TRBD2, cannot be checked with no DNA. This CDR3 is built from 16 residues. The germline V gene encodes CDR1 SGHDN and CDR2 FVKESK. The CDR3 reads CASSQGRTIPYNEQFF. The complete variable domain, with remaining parts taken from reference TRBV14 and TRBJ2-1, reads EAGVTQFPSHSVIEKGQTVTLRCDPISGHDNLYWYRRVMGKEIKFLLHFVKESKQDESGMPNNRFLAERTGGTYSTLKVQPAELEDSGVYFCASSQGRTIPYNEQFFGPGTRLTVL.